This record concerns one T cell receptor beta chain sequence. Its target is unknown. The data are from a study of blood T cells in healthy people across ages. Findings and caveats of the study: Among T cells, TCR beta diversity per million cells dropped roughly linearly as age rose.

Germline V CDR1 and CDR2: SEHNR, FQNEAQ (reference sequence). CDR3 size: 15 residues. J gave up 3 bases and V 5 bases, and 6 bases lay outside the gene matches. Together with a sample-barcoded 5' primer, a J-beta primer mix was included in a second PCR lasting roughly 6 to 12 cycles. Each cDNA molecule was tagged by a template-switch adaptor that had 12 random nucleotides. TCRdb fed the 5' RACE reads into MiXCR, producing one record per CDR3 protein. The table shows around 2 million distinct CDR3 sequences, with 35% to 50% occurring only once. Per sample, at least 5 micrograms of total RNA were extracted.

The sequenced sample was blood. The chain uses TRBV7-9 and TRBJ2-3, with 9 bases aligning to TRBD1. This receptor was identified in a human donor in good health. The CDR3 region has the DNA TGTGCCAGCAGCGCCCGGGACAGGGTGACAGATACGCAGTATTTT. Translating it yields CASSARDRVTDTQYF. Full variable domain (outside the CDR3, taken from reference TRBV7-9 and TRBJ2-3): DTGVSQNPRHKITKRGQNVTFRCDPISEHNRLYWYRQTLGQGPEFLTYFQNEAQLEKSRLLSDRFSAERPKGSFSTLEIQRTEQGDSAMYLCASSARDRVTDTQYFGPGTRLTVL.